Listed here are 17 T cell receptor beta chains from one sample, sequenced in a study of Tregs in tolerant kidney transplant recipients. Measured with immunoSEQ multiplex PCR; TCRdb has only the in-frame clones, and not every one. The ten top clones account for under 15%, within a sample of 31,000 or so clones. The sequenced sample was CD8+ T cells from blood, obtained before the transplant. These receptors were obtained from a human donor who received a combined kidney and bone marrow transplant.

Note on this clone: The DNA ends 3 residues before the CDR3 does, and the rest of the CDR3 is filled in from the germline J gene. This chain links TRBV19 with TRBJ2-7; TRBD1 matches at 12 bases. CDR1 and CDR2 from the germline V gene are LNHDA and SQIVND (reference sequence). With 5 bases clipped from V and 4 bases from J, the junction kept 3 bases outside the gene matches. The CDR3 length is 14 residues. The CDR3 loop reads CASSPGQGAYEQYF. The part of the CDR3 DNA that was read is TGTGCCAGTAGTCCGGGACAGGGGGCGTACGAG.

As concerns this clone: The read ends 3 residues early relative to the CDR3; the germline J gene fills the gap. The chain carries TRBV30 and TRBJ2-7, with TRBD2 matching over 9 bases. The CDR3 extends over 15 amino acids. With V trimmed by 1 base and J by 1 base, 5 bases remained unmatched. Germline V CDR1 and CDR2: GTSNPN, SVGIG (reference sequence). The chain's CDR3 is CAWSEGAGGSYEQYF. The sequenced CDR3 bases are TGTGCCTGGAGTGAGGGGGCGGGAGGGTCCTACGAG. Filled out from reference TRBV30 and TRBJ2-7, the complete variable domain reads SQTIHQWPATLVQPVGSPLSLECTVEGTSNPNLYWYRQAAGRGLQLLFYSVGIGQISSEVPQNLSASRPQDRQFILSSKKLLLSDSGFYLCAWSEGAGGSYEQYFGPGTRLTVT.

With regard to this clone: The read stops 3 residues short of the end of the CDR3; the missing end is completed from the germline J gene. The chain is built from TRBV20-1 and TRBJ2-7, with 16 nucleotides matching TRBD2. Germline V CDR1 and CDR2: DFQATT, SNEGSKA (reference sequence). The CDR3 extends over 17 amino acids. The ends lost 0 bases at V and 4 bases at J; junction bases unmatched: 6. CDR3 sequence: CSARDHPGLAGGYEQYF. CDR3 DNA (partial): TGCAGTGCTAGAGACCACCCGGGACTAGCGGGAGGGTACGAG.

CDR3 DNA, as far as it was read: TGCAGCGTTATTGCTCGGGGTTCAAACACTGAA. Protein: CSVIARGSNTE. The whole CDR3 region reads CSVIARGSNTEAFF. The chain is built from TRBV29-1 and TRBJ1-1; no clear D gene. The read gets to within 3 residues of the CDR3 end, and the germline J gene fills in the rest. The CDR3 is 14 residues long. With 5 bases removed from V and 2 bases from J, the gap between germline ends came to 15 bases. CDR1 and CDR2 (germline): SQVTM, ANQGSEA.

Regarding this clone: The read is 3 residues too short to cover the CDR3 end, so that end is filled in from the germline J gene. The chain employs TRBV6-4 and TRBJ1-5, with D perhaps matching TRBD1 (5 bases). The CDR3 has 18 amino acids. Germline CDR1 and CDR2: MRHNA and SNTAGT. V was clipped by 6 bases and J by 0 bases, with 21 bases between them. The DNA read from the CDR3 is TGTGCCAGCAGAGACACCTCCGAGGGGATTGTTAGCAATCAGCCC. Translating it yields CASRDTSEGIVSNQP. The full CDR3 protein is CASRDTSEGIVSNQPQHF.

CDR3 sequence reads: CASSPELAGGSSSSYNEQFF. The part of the CDR3 DNA that was read is TGCGCCAGCAGCCCCGAACTAGCGGGAGGCTCCTCAAGCTCCTACAATGAG. V is TRBV5-1 and J is TRBJ2-1; 12 bases align to TRBD2. The read terminates 3 residues before the CDR3 end, so the remaining end is supplied by the germline J gene. The trim removed 4 bases at V and 0 bases at J, leaving 14 bases unmatched. Per the germline V gene, CDR1 is SGHRS and CDR2 is YFSETQ. This CDR3 is built from 20 residues.

With regard to this clone: The read gets to within 3 residues of the CDR3 end, and the germline J gene fills in the rest. The chain carries TRBV20-1 and TRBJ2-3, with unresolved D. The CDR3 is 15 amino acids. The V and J ends lost 5 bases and 1 base respectively, with 16 bases between them. Germline-derived CDR1 and CDR2 are DFQATT and SNEGSKA (reference sequence). The CDR3 DNA, read in part, is TGCAGTGCTGGCCTGTGGTTTAGGGGCACAGATACG. It is translated as CSAGLWFRGTDT. The whole CDR3 sequence is CSAGLWFRGTDTQYF.

A remark on this clone: With the read ending 3 residues before the CDR3 end, the germline J gene is used to fill in that end. This chain links TRBV2 with TRBJ1-1; 7 bases are shared with TRBD1. With 6 bases clipped from V and 3 bases from J, the junction kept 10 bases outside the gene matches. Germline values: CDR1 SNHLY, CDR2 FYNNEI. This CDR3 is 15 amino acids long. The CDR3 bases that were read are TGTGCCAGCAGAATTACCGGGACAGTCTACACTGAA. This codes for CASRITGTVYTE. The CDR3 as a whole reads CASRITGTVYTEAFF. Variable domain in full (rest from reference TRBV2 and TRBJ1-1): EPEVTQTPSHQVTQMGQEVILRCVPISNHLYFYWYRQILGQKVEFLVSFYNNEISEKSEIFDDQFSVERPDGSNFTLKIRSTKLEDSAMYFCASRITGTVYTEAFFGQGTRLTVV.

Concerning this clone: The CDR3 end lies 3 residues beyond the end of the read and is filled in from the germline J gene. The chain uses TRBV6-1 and TRBJ2-7; perhaps TRBD2 as D (6 bases). V shed 3 bases and J shed 4 bases, with 13 bases lying between them. The germline V gene encodes CDR1 MNHNS and CDR2 SASEGT. This CDR3 region has 14 residues. The CDR3 DNA, read in part, is TGTGCCAGCAGTGACTTGCGGGGTGATTACGAG. It specifies CASSDLRGDYE. Given in full, the CDR3 is CASSDLRGDYEQYF.

A remark on this clone: The CDR3 is cut off 3 residues early in the read; its end comes from the germline J gene. The V gene is TRBV5-1, the J gene TRBJ1-2; TRBD1 matches at 11 bases. The CDR3 consists of 14 residues. The ends lost 2 bases at V and 6 bases at J; junction bases unmatched: 3. Germline CDR1 is SGHRS and CDR2 is YFSETQ. CDR3 sequence reads: CASSFRTGGDGYTF. CDR3 bases read: TGCGCCAGCAGCTTTCGGACAGGGGGCGATGGC.

Concerning this clone itself: Read data end 3 residues before the CDR3 end; the end is taken from the germline J gene. The V call is TRBV30, the J call TRBJ1-1, with D uncertain. The CDR3 runs 12 residues. Looked up from germline, CDR1 is GTSNPN and CDR2 is SVGIG (reference sequence). Trimming left V 2 bases short and J 3 bases short, with 7 bases between. The CDR3 here is CAWSLGHTEAFF. CDR3 DNA, as far as it was read: TGTGCCTGGAGTCTTGGGCACACTGAA.

As for this clone: The CDR3 end lies 3 residues beyond the end of the read and is filled in from the germline J gene. This chain connects TRBV5-5 to TRBJ2-1; unclear D gene. This CDR3 has 15 amino acids. Trimming took 4 bases from V and 8 from J, leaving 19 bases between them. The germline gives CDR1 SGHKS, CDR2 YYEKEE (reference sequence). CDR3 bases read: TGTGCCAGCAGCCCCCCGAGCGTTCGATTCGATGAG. It is translated as CASSPPSVRFDE. The CDR3 as a whole reads CASSPPSVRFDEQFF.

Remarks on this clone: The read terminates 3 residues ahead of where the CDR3 ends, so the germline J gene completes it. The chain joins TRBV6-4 to TRBJ2-4, with D possibly being TRBD2 (5 bases). The CDR3 spans 20 residues. Germline CDR1 is MRHNA and CDR2 is SNTAGT. Trimming removed 0 bases at V and 0 bases at J, with 21 bases between. The sequenced part of the CDR3 DNA is TGTGCCAGCAGTGACTCGAGACGACGAAGCGGTTCTTTAGCCAAAAACATT. Translating it yields CASSDSRRRSGSLAKNI. The full CDR3 reads CASSDSRRRSGSLAKNIQYF.

CDR3 region: CASSRDRVPYEQYF. CDR3 DNA, as far as it was read: TGTGCCAGCAGCCGGGACAGGGTGCCCTACGAG. The chain recombines TRBV3-1 (or the pseudogene TRBV3-2) with TRBJ2-7; 9 bases fit TRBD1. The CDR3 end falls 3 residues outside the read, so it is completed with the germline J gene. The CDR3 extends over 14 amino acids. Per the germline V gene, CDR1 is LGHDT and CDR2 is YNNKEL (reference sequence). V dropped 4 bases and J dropped 2; count of bases not matched to a gene: 3.

With regard to this clone: The CDR3 end is not reached by the read, which stops 3 residues before it; the germline J gene fills it in. The chain carries TRBV2 and TRBJ2-3; 7 bases align to TRBD2. Germline assignment: CDR1 SNHLY and CDR2 FYNNEI. The CDR3 is 15 amino acids. V dropped 1 base and J dropped 2; count of bases not matched to a gene: 3. The covered CDR3 bases are TGTGCCAGCAGTGAAGTAGCGGGCACCACAGATACG. This gives the protein CASSEVAGTTDT. Given in full, the CDR3 is CASSEVAGTTDTQYF.

A note on this clone: Coverage ceases 3 residues before the CDR3 finishes, and the germline J gene fills in the end. The chain carries TRBV5-6 and TRBJ2-2; TRBD1 might be the D (5 bases). Trimming left V 0 bases short and J 4 bases short, with 7 bases between. This CDR3 spans 14 amino acids. CDR1 SGHDT and CDR2 YYEEEE come from the germline V gene. The covered CDR3 bases are TGTGCCAGCAGCTTGGGACAGCCCACCGGGGAG. Translating gives CASSLGQPTGE. The entire CDR3 protein reads CASSLGQPTGELFF.

Details on this clone: The read ends 3 residues early relative to the CDR3; the germline J gene fills the gap. The rearrangement links TRBV7-8 to TRBJ2-1, with D possibly being TRBD1 or TRBD2 (5 bases each). Deletions cut 5 bases from V and 0 bases from J, with 14 bases between. CDR3 length: 16 amino acids. Germline CDR1 is SGHVS and CDR2 is FQNEAQ. The CDR3 region is CASSLEGFSSYNEQFF. The part of the CDR3 DNA that was read is TGTGCCAGCAGCCTCGAGGGGTTTAGCTCCTACAATGAG.